Listed below are T cell receptor beta chains from one sample, sequenced in a study of blood T cell repertoires in COVID-19. Sequenced by immunoSEQ multiplex PCR; TCRdb stores in-frame clones only, minus some. This sample carries about 210,000 clones, roughly four fifths of them seen once, and the ten largest clones take about an eighth. Material for sequencing was peripheral blood. All receptors derive from a woman between 40 and 55 years old with acute or convalescent COVID-19. The CDR3 runs from the conserved cysteine through the conserved F or W. Each record gives: D gene, V gene, clone size, J gene, CDR3 DNA, CDR3 protein. The D gene is left open where the match is weak. Expanded clones are given a class, and other clones once, few, many or no size at all.

d_call: NA
v_call: TRBV24-1
clone_size: NA
j_call: TRBJ2-7
cdr3_nt: TGTGCCACCAGTGACACCGGGACATCCTACGAGCAGTACTTC
cdr3_aa: CATSDTGTSYEQYF

d_call: NA
v_call: TRBV13
clone_size: once
j_call: TRBJ2-7
cdr3_nt: TGTGCCAGCAGCTTAGGTGCAGTAACACCCTACGAGCAGTACTTC
cdr3_aa: CASSLGAVTPYEQYF

d_call: TRBD1
v_call: TRBV7-2
clone_size: NA
j_call: TRBJ2-7
cdr3_nt: TGTGCCAGCAGCTTATACGCCAGGGGGCCCTTCTACGAGCAGTACTTC
cdr3_aa: CASSLYARGPFYEQYF

d_call: TRBD2
v_call: TRBV7-2
clone_size: few
j_call: TRBJ2-5
cdr3_nt: TGTGCCAGCAGCCTGGGGACTAGCGGGAGCTTCAGGGAGACCCAGTACTTC
cdr3_aa: CASSLGTSGSFRETQYF

d_call: TRBD1
v_call: TRBV4-2
clone_size: NA
j_call: TRBJ2-7
cdr3_nt: TGTGCCAGCAGCCAAGAAGGTGTCGGACAGGGGTACGAGCAGTACTTC
cdr3_aa: CASSQEGVGQGYEQYF

d_call: NA
v_call: TRBV6-5
clone_size: NA
j_call: TRBJ1-5
cdr3_nt: TGTGCCAGCAGGGTAATACAGGGACGGCCCCAGCATTTT
cdr3_aa: CASRVIQGRPQHF

d_call: NA
v_call: TRBV4-1
clone_size: once
j_call: TRBJ2-1
cdr3_nt: TGCGCCAGCTATAGCGGAGAGGACAATGAGCAGTTCTTC
cdr3_aa: CASYSGEDNEQFF

d_call: NA
v_call: TRBV7-7
clone_size: few
j_call: TRBJ2-5
cdr3_nt: TGTGCCAGCAGCTTAGCGGGAGGCCTGGGTGAGACCCAGTACTTC
cdr3_aa: CASSLAGGLGETQYF

d_call: NA
v_call: TRBV24-1
clone_size: NA
j_call: TRBJ2-5
cdr3_nt: TGTGCCACCAGTGATTTTGGGAATAGAGGGTACCAAGAGACCCAGTACTTC
cdr3_aa: CATSDFGNRGYQETQYF

d_call: NA
v_call: TRBV13
clone_size: NA
j_call: TRBJ2-1
cdr3_nt: TGTGCCAGCAGCCTGGCAGGGGGAGGTCGATCCAATGAGCAGTTCTTC
cdr3_aa: CASSLAGGGRSNEQFF

d_call: NA
v_call: TRBV30
clone_size: NA
j_call: TRBJ2-6
cdr3_nt: TGTGCCTGGAGTGCAATGAGACTTGGGTGGGCCAACGTCCTGACTTTC
cdr3_aa: CAWSAMRLGWANVLTF

d_call: TRBD1
v_call: TRBV2
clone_size: NA
j_call: TRBJ2-5
cdr3_nt: TGTGCCAGCAGTCCCCCGGGACAGAGATTTCAGACCCAGTACTTC
cdr3_aa: CASSPPGQRFQTQYF

d_call: NA
v_call: TRBV24-1
clone_size: NA
j_call: TRBJ2-5
cdr3_nt: TGTGCCACCAGTGTGGCGGGACGTTTGCAAGAGACCCAGTACTTC
cdr3_aa: CATSVAGRLQETQYF

d_call: TRBD1
v_call: TRBV7-8
clone_size: NA
j_call: TRBJ1-5
cdr3_nt: TGTGCCAGCAGTACCGGGACAGGCAGCAATCAGCCCCAGCATTTT
cdr3_aa: CASSTGTGSNQPQHF

d_call: TRBD2
v_call: TRBV2
clone_size: NA
j_call: TRBJ2-3
cdr3_nt: TGTGCCAGCAGTAGACTAGCGGCAAGCACAGATACGCAGTATTTT
cdr3_aa: CASSRLAASTDTQYF

d_call: NA
v_call: TRBV28
clone_size: NA
j_call: TRBJ1-4
cdr3_nt: TGTGCCAGCAGCCCCGGAGGAGGTGCAACTAATGAAAAACTGTTTTTT
cdr3_aa: CASSPGGGATNEKLFF

d_call: NA
v_call: TRBV4-2
clone_size: NA
j_call: TRBJ1-1
cdr3_nt: TGTGCCAGCAGCCAGGCTAGGGGTACTGAAGCTTTCTTT
cdr3_aa: CASSQARGTEAFF

d_call: NA
v_call: TRBV21-1
clone_size: NA
j_call: TRBJ2-1
cdr3_nt: TGTGCCAGCAGCAAAGCGGAGGCGCCGAGGGAGCAGTTCTTC
cdr3_aa: CASSKAEAPREQFF

d_call: TRBD2
v_call: TRBV7-2
clone_size: NA
j_call: TRBJ2-7
cdr3_nt: TGTGCCAGCAGCGACAATAGCGGGAGCGGCTACGAGCAGTACTTC
cdr3_aa: CASSDNSGSGYEQYF

d_call: TRBD1
v_call: TRBV7-7
clone_size: once
j_call: TRBJ2-7
cdr3_nt: TGTGCCAGCAGTAAATGGACAGGGGGCTCCTACGAGCAGTACTTC
cdr3_aa: CASSKWTGGSYEQYF

d_call: NA
v_call: TRBV30
clone_size: once
j_call: TRBJ1-1
cdr3_nt: TGTGCCCGACGGACGGCGGGCACTGAAGCTTTCTTT
cdr3_aa: CARRTAGTEAFF

d_call: TRBD1
v_call: TRBV7-9
clone_size: once
j_call: TRBJ1-4
cdr3_nt: TGTGCCAGCAGCCCCGGGACAGGGGCCATAAATGAAAAACTGTTTTTT
cdr3_aa: CASSPGTGAINEKLFF

d_call: NA
v_call: TRBV5-6
clone_size: once
j_call: TRBJ1-2
cdr3_nt: TGTGCCAGCAGCTTATGGGGGCACGGCGGCTACACCTTC
cdr3_aa: CASSLWGHGGYTF

d_call: TRBD1
v_call: TRBV19
clone_size: once
j_call: TRBJ1-1
cdr3_nt: TGTGCCAGTAGCATGACAGGGACTTTGAACACTGAAGCTTTCTTT
cdr3_aa: CASSMTGTLNTEAFF

d_call: NA
v_call: TRBV6-5
clone_size: NA
j_call: TRBJ1-3
cdr3_nt: TGTGCCAGCAGCCCGTCAACTTCCTCTGGAAACACCATATATTTT
cdr3_aa: CASSPSTSSGNTIYF

d_call: TRBD1
v_call: TRBV30
clone_size: NA
j_call: TRBJ1-4
cdr3_nt: TGTGCCTGGAGTGCAGGGGGCGAATTGAAAAAACTGTTTTTT
cdr3_aa: CAWSAGGELKKLFF

d_call: NA
v_call: TRBV6-1
clone_size: NA
j_call: TRBJ2-7
cdr3_nt: TGTGCCAGCAGTGAAAGGGAGGGGGGCGAGCAGTACTTC
cdr3_aa: CASSEREGGEQYF

d_call: TRBD1
v_call: TRBV9
clone_size: NA
j_call: TRBJ2-2
cdr3_nt: TGTGCCAGCAGCGTAGAGGGGGCACGTACCGGGGAGCTGTTTTTT
cdr3_aa: CASSVEGARTGELFF

d_call: NA
v_call: TRBV11-3
clone_size: few
j_call: TRBJ1-1
cdr3_nt: TGTGCCAGCAGCCACCAGGGCAGCTACACTGAAGCTTTCTTT
cdr3_aa: CASSHQGSYTEAFF

d_call: NA
v_call: TRBV20-1
clone_size: NA
j_call: TRBJ2-7
cdr3_nt: TGCAGTGCCCGACTAGGCGAGCAGTACTTC
cdr3_aa: CSARLGEQYF